Below, one T cell receptor beta chain is given with its context. This entry is derived from a study of cytomegalovirus exposure and HLA in healthy donors. The PCR used 60 Vbeta and 13 Jbeta primers. Here immunoSEQ multiplex PCR was the method, and the copy in TCRdb shows in-frame clones only, minus some. The sample has tens of thousands of clones, and its top ten clones hold more than 9%. The CDR3 covers 17 residues. The germline V and J ends were trimmed by 2 bases and 7 bases, with 21 bases remaining between them. Germline assignment: CDR1 KGHSH and CDR2 LQKENI. This TCR was recovered from a woman aged 55-69 years in good health and CMV-seropositive. The specimen was PBMCs. The chain uses TRBV18 and TRBJ2-1, with a possible D match to TRBD2 (7 bases). The CDR3 here is CASSPAVGRGQDNEQFF. CDR3 in DNA: TGTGCCAGCTCACCAGCCGTGGGGCGGGGGCAAGATAATGAGCAGTTCTTC. Based on the CDR3 plus reference TRBV18 and TRBJ2-1, the full variable domain is NAGVMQNPRHLVRRRGQEARLRCSPMKGHSHVYWYRQLPEEGLKFMVYLQKENIIDESGMPKERFSAEFPKEGPSILRIQQVVRGDSAAYFCASSPAVGRGQDNEQFFGPGTRLTVL.